This is a list of T cell receptor beta chains from one sample in a study of shared clonotypes between healthy human individuals. TCRdb's table, derived via immunoSEQ multiplex PCR, lists solely in-frame clones and lacks some. The table has some 2,000,000 clones, more than 90% seen once. The sample consisted of naive CD4+ T cells sorted from blood. Every receptor here comes from a man aged 18 to 29 in good health. The conserved cysteine and the conserved F or W are not part of the CDR3 here. The D gene is left open where the match is weak.

TRBJ2-7 13 TRBV6-5 NA ASSYSGGRAYEQY
TRBJ1-1 12 TRBV11-1 NA ASSRQNLNTEAF
TRBJ1-1 12 TRBV7-2 NA ASSLGQANTEAF
TRBJ2-5 12 TRBV5-1 NA ASRITGSQETQY
TRBJ1-2 10 TRBV19 NA ASWRSPHGYT
TRBJ2-2 16 TRBV29-1 TRBD2 SVTGSGVVSANTGELF
TRBJ2-7 15 TRBV5-6 TRBD1 ASSPTGTKGAVYEQY
TRBJ2-7 13 TRBV5-1 TRBD1 ASSPNTGELYEQY
TRBJ2-1 14 TRBV10-3 TRBD2 AISTTSGAKGNEQF
TRBJ1-2 10 TRBV28 TRBD1 ASSLTGTGYT
TRBJ2-1 12 TRBV5-8 TRBD2 ASSSGLAGDEQF
TRBJ1-2 12 TRBV5-1 TRBD1 ASSAGQGDYGYT
TRBJ2-5 13 TRBV9 NA ASSAVSLIGETQY
TRBJ2-7 12 TRBV12-5 NA ASGPPTGIGEQY
TRBJ1-2 11 TRBV10-3 NA AAGGGPGDGYT
TRBJ2-7 12 TRBV7-2 TRBD2 ASSPSTSGYEQY